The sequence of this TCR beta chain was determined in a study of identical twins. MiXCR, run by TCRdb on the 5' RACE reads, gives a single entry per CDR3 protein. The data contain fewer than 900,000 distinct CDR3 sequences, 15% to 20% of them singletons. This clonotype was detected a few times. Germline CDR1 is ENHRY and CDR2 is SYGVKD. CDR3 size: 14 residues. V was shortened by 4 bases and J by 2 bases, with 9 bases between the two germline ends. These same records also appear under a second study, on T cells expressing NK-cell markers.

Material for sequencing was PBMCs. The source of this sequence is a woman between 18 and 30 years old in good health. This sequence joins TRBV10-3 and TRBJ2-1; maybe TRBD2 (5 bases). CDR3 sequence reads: CAISGRTPYNEQFF. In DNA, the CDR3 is TGTGCCATCAGTGGGAGGACCCCCTACAATGAGCAGTTCTTC.